This T cell receptor (beta chain) originates from a study of tumour-infiltrating T cells in Burkitt lymphoma. Study-level background: Survival, overall and progression-free, tracked with productive clonality.

Only in-frame clones appear in the TCRdb table, and some are missing; sequencing was by immunoSEQ multiplex PCR. The top ten hold roughly 1.4% of the sample, which has approximately 14,000 clones, 85% seen once. Trimming removed 3 bases at V and 8 bases at J, with 15 bases between. This CDR3 is 14 amino acids long. Germline V gives CDR1 SGDLS, CDR2 YYNGEE. The sequence was collected from a human donor with diffuse large B-cell lymphoma. The V and J genes are TRBV9 and TRBJ2-1; D not resolved. Input material: tumor tissue. DNA of the CDR3: TGTGCCAGCAGCGAAGACGGGTACGACGATGAGCAGTTCTTC. It is translated as CASSEDGYDDEQFF.